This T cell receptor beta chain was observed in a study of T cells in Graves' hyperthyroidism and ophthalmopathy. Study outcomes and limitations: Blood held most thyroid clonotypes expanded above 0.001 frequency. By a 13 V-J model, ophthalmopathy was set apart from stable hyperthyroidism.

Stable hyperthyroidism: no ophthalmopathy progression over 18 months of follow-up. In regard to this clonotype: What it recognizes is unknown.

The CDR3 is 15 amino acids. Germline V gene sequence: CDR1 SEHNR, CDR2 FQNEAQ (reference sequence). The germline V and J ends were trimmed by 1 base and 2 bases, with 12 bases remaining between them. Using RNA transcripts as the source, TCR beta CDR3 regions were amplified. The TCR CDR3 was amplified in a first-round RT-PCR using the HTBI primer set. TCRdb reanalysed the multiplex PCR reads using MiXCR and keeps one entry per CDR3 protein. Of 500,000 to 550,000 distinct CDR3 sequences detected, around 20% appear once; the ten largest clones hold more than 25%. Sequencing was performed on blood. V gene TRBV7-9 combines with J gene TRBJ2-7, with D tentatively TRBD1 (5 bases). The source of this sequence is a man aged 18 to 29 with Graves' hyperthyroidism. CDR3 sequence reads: CASSLGRTRAYEQYF. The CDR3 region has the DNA TGTGCCAGCAGCTTAGGTAGGACAAGGGCCTACGAGCAGTACTTC.